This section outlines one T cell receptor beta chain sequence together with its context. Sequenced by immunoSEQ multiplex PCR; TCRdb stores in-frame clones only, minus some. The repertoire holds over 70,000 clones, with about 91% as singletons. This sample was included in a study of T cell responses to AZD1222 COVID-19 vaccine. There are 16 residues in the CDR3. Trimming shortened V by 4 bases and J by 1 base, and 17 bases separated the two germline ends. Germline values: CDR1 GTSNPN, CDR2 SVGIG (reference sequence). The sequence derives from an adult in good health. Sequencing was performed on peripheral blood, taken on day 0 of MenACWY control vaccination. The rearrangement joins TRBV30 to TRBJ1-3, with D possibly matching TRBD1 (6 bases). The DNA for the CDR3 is TGTGCCTGGACCCGCCCAAGGACAGTTTCTGGAAACACCATATATTTT. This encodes CAWTRPRTVSGNTIYF.